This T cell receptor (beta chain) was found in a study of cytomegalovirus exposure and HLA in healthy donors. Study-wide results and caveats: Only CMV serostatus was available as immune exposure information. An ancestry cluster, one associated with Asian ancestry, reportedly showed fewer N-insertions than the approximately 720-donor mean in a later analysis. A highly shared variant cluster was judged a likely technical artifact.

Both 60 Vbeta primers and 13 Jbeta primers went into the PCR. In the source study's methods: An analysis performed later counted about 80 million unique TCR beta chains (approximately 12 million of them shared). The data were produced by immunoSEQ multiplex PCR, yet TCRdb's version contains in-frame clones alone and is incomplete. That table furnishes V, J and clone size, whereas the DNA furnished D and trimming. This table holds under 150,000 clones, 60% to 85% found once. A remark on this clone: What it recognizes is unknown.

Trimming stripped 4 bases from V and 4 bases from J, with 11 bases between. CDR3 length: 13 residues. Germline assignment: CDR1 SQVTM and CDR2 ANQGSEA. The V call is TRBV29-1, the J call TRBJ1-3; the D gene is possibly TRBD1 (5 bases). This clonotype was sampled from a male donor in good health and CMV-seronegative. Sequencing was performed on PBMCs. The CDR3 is CSVAWAGGNTIYF. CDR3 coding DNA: TGCAGCGTTGCCTGGGCAGGGGGAAACACCATATATTTT.